This TCR beta chain came from a study of blood T cell repertoires in COVID-19. Some clones are missing from TCRdb's copy, which holds only in-frame ones; the method was immunoSEQ multiplex PCR. This table has roughly 300,000 clones, about 90% appearing once. The CDR3 is 12 residues long. V shed 3 bases and J shed 3 bases, with 6 bases lying between them. The germline gives CDR1 LGHDT, CDR2 YNNKEL (reference sequence). This clonotype originated in a woman under 40 who had recovered from COVID-19. The sample comprised PBMCs or T cells enriched from blood (not recorded which). The genes are TRBV3-1 (or the pseudogene TRBV3-2) and TRBJ2-7, with D perhaps TRBD1 (5 bases). The CDR3 nucleotides are TGTGCCAGCAGCCATCAGGGCTACGAGCAGTACTTC. It encodes CASSHQGYEQYF.